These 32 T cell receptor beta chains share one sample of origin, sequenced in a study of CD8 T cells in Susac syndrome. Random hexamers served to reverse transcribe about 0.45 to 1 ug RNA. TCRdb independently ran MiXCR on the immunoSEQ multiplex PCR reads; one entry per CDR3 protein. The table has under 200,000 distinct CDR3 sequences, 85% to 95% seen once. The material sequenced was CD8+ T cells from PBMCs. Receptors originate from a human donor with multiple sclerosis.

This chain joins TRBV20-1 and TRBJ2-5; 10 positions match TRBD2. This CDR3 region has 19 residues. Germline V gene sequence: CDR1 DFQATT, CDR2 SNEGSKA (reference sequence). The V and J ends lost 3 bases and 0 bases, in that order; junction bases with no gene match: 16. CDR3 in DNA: TGCAGTGCTAGTCAGTGGGGGGAACTAGCGGGAAGGTACCAAGAGACCCAGTACTTC. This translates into CSASQWGELAGRYQETQYF.

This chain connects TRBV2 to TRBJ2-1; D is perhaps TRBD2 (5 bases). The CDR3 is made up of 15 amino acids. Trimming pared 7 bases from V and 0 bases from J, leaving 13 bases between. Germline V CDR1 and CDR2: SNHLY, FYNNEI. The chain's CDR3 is CASMRASFSYNEQFF. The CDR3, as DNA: TGTGCCAGCATGAGGGCTTCCTTCTCCTACAATGAGCAGTTCTTC.

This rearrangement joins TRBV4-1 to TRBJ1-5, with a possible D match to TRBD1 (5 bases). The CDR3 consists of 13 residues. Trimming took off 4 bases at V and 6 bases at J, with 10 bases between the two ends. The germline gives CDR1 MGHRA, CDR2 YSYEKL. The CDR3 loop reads CASSRGGVQPQHF. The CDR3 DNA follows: TGCGCCAGCAGCCGCGGGGGGGTTCAGCCCCAGCATTTT.

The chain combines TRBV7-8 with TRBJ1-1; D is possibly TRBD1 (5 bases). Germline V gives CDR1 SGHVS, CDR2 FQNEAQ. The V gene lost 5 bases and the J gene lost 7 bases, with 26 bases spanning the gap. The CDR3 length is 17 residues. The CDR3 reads CASSPDKGRAGPYEAFF. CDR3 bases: TGTGCCAGCAGCCCTGACAAGGGACGCGCCGGACCATATGAAGCTTTCTTT.

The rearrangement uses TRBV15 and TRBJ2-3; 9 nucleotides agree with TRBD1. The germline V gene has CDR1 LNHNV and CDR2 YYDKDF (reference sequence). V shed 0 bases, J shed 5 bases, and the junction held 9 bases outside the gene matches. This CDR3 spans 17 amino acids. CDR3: CATSRDLPGQGVDTQYF. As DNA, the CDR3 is TGTGCCACCAGCAGAGATTTGCCGGGACAGGGCGTAGATACGCAGTATTTT.

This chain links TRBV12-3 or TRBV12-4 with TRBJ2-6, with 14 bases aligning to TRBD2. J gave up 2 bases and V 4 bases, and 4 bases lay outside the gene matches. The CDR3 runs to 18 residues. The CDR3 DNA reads TGTGCCAGCAGTTCCGGGACTAGCGGGGGCACTGGGGCCAACGTCCTGACTTTC. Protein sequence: CASSSGTSGGTGANVLTF.

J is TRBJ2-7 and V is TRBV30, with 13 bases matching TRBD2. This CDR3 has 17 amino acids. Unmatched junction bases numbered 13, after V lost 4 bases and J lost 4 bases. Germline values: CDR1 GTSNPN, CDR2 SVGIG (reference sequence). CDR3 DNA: TGTGCCTGGATGGACCTCGTACTAGCGGGAGGGCGGTACGAGCAGTACTTC. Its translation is CAWMDLVLAGGRYEQYF.

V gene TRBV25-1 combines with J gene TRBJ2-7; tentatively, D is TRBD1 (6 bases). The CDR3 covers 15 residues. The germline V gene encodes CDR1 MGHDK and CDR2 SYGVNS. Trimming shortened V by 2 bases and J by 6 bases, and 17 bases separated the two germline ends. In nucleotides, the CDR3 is TGTGCCAGCAGTGAAAGGATACAGGGAAAGACCGAGCAGTACTTC. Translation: CASSERIQGKTEQYF.

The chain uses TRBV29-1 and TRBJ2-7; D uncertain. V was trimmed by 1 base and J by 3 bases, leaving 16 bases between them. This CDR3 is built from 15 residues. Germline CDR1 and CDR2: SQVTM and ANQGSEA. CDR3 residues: CSVEVIGSRRYEQYF. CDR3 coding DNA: TGCAGCGTTGAAGTTATAGGGTCCCGGCGCTACGAGCAGTACTTC.

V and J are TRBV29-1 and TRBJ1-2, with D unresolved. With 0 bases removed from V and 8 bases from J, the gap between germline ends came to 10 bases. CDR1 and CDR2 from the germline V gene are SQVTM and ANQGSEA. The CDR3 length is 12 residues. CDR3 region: CSVEERDWGYTF. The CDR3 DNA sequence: TGCAGCGTTGAAGAACGGGATTGGGGCTACACCTTC.

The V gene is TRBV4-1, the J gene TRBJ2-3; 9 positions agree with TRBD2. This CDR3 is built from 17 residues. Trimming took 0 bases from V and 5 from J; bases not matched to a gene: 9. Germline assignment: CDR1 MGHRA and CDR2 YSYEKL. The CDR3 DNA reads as TGCGCCAGCAGCCAAGATGCGATAGCGGGAGTGCGAGATACGCAGTATTTT. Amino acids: CASSQDAIAGVRDTQYF.

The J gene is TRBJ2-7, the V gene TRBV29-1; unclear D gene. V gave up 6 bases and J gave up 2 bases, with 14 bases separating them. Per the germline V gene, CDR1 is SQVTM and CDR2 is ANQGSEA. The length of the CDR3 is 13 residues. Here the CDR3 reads CSVLVSRTYEQYF. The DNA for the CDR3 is TGCAGCGTCCTCGTCTCCCGAACCTACGAGCAGTACTTC.

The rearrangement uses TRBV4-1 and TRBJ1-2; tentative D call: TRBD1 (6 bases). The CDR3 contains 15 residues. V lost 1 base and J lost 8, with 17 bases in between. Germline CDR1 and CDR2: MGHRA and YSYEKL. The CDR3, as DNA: TGCGCCAGCAGCCAAGCGCTGTACAGGGCAGGCGGCTACACCTTC. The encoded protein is CASSQALYRAGGYTF.

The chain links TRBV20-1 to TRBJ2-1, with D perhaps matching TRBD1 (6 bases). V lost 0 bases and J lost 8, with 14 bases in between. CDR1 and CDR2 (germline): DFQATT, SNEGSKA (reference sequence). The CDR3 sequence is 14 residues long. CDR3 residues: CSAREQRGFDEQFF. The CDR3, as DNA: TGCAGTGCTAGAGAGCAAAGGGGGTTCGATGAGCAGTTCTTC.

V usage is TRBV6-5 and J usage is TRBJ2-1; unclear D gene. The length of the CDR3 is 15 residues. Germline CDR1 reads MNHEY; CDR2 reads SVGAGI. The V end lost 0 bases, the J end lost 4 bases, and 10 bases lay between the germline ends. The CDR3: CASSYSPAQYNEQFF. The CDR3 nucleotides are TGTGCCAGCAGTTACTCCCCCGCACAGTACAATGAGCAGTTCTTC.

The CDR3 sequence: CASSSRSPRQGLRANVLTF. The CDR3, as DNA: TGTGCCAGCAGCTCGCGCTCCCCGAGACAGGGGTTGAGGGCCAACGTCCTGACTTTC. The chain has TRBV7-9 and TRBJ2-6; 8 bases line up with TRBD1. The germline gives CDR1 SEHNR, CDR2 FQNEAQ (reference sequence). V dropped 4 bases and J dropped 5; count of bases not matched to a gene: 16. There are 19 residues in the CDR3.

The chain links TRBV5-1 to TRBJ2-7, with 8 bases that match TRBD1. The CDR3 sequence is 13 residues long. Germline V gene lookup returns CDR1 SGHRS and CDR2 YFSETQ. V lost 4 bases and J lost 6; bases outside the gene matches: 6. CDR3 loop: CASSGGQGREQYF. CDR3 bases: TGCGCCAGCAGCGGCGGACAGGGTCGCGAGCAGTACTTC.

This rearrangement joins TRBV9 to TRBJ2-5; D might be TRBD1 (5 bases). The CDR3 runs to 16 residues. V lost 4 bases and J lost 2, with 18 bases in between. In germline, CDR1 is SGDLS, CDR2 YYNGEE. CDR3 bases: TGTGCCAGCAGCCCACCTGACGGGCAGGGTCAAGAGACCCAGTACTTC. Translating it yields CASSPPDGQGQETQYF.

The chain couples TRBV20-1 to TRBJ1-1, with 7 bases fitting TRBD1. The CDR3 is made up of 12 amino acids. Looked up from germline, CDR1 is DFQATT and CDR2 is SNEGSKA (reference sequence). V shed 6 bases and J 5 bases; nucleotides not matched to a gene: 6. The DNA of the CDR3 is TGCAGTGCCCGATACAGGGGAACTGAAGCTTTCTTT. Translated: CSARYRGTEAFF.

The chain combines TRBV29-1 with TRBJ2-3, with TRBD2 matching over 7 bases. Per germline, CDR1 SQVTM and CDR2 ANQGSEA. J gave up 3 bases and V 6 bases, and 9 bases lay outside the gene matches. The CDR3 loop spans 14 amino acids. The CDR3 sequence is CSVPRDYQTDTQYF. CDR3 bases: TGCAGCGTCCCTCGGGACTATCAGACAGATACGCAGTATTTT.

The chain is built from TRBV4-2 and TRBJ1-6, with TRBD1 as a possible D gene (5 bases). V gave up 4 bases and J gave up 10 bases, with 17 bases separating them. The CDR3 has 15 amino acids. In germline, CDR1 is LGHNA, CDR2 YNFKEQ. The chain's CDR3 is CASSPRGGVVSPLHF. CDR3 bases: TGTGCCAGCAGCCCCCGTGGGGGGGTGGTGTCACCCCTCCACTTT.

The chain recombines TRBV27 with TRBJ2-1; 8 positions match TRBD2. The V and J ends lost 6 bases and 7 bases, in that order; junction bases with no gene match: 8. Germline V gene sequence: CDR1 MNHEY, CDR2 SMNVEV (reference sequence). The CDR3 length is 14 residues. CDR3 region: CASSAGGAKNEQFF. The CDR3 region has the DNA TGTGCCAGCAGCGCGGGGGGCGCGAAGAATGAGCAGTTCTTC.

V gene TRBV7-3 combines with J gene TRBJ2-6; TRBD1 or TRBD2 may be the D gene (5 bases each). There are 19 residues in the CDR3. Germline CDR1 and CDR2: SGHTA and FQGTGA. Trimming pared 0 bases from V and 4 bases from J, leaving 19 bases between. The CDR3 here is CASSLTSAGTEVGANVLTF. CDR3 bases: TGTGCCAGCAGCTTAACGTCGGCAGGGACGGAAGTAGGGGCCAACGTCCTGACTTTC.

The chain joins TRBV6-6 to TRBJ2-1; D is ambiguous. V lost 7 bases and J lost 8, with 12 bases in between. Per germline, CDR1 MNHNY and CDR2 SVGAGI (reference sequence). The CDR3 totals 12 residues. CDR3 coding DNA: TGTGCCAGCATGGTGAGCGCTGATGAGCAGTTCTTC. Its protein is CASMVSADEQFF.

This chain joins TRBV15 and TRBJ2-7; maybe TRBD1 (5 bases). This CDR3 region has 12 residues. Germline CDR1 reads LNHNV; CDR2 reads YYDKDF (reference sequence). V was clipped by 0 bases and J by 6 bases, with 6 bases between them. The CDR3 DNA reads TGTGCCACCAGCAGAGACAGGGCCGAGCAGTACTTC. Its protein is CATSRDRAEQYF.

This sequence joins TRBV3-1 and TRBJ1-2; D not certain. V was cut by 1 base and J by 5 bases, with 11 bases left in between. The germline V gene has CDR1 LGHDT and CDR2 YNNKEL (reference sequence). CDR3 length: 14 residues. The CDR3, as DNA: TGTGCCAGCAGCCAAGGGGTATTGGGGTATGGCTACACCTTC. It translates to CASSQGVLGYGYTF.

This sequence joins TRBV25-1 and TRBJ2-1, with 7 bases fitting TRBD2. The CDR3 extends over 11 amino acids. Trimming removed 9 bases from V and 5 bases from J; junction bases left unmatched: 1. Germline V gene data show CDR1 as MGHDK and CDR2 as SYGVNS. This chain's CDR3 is CASGTNNEQFF. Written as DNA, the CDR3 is TGTGCCAGTGGGACTAACAATGAGCAGTTCTTC.

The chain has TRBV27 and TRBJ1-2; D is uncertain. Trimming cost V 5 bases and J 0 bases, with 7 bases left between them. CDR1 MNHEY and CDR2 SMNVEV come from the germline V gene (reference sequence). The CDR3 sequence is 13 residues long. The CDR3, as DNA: TGTGCCAGCAGTGACACTCCTAACTATGGCTACACCTTC. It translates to CASSDTPNYGYTF.

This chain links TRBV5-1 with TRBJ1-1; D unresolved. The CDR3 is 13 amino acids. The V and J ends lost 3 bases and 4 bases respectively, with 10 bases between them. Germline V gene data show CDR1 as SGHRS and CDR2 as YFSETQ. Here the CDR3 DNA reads TGCGCCAGCAGCTCTCAGACACGCACTGAAGCTTTCTTT. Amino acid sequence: CASSSQTRTEAFF.

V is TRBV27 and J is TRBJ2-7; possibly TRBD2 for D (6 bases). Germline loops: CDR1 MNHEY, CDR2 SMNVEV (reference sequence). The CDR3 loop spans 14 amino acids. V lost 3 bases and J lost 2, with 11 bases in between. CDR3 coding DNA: TGTGCCAGCAGTTTCTCCGGGAGACCCTACGAGCAGTACTTC. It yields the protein CASSFSGRPYEQYF.

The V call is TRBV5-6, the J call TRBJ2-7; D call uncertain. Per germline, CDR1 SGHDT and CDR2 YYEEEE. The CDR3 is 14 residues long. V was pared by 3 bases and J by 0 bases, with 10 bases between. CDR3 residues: CASSSADLSYEQYF. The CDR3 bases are TGTGCCAGCAGCTCGGCAGATCTCTCCTACGAGCAGTACTTC.

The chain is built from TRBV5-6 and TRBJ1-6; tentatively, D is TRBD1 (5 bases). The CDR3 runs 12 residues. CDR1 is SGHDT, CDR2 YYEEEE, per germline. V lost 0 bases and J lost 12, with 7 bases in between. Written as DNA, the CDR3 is TGTGCCAGCAGCTTGGGGCAGGGACCCCTCCACTTT. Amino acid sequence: CASSLGQGPLHF.